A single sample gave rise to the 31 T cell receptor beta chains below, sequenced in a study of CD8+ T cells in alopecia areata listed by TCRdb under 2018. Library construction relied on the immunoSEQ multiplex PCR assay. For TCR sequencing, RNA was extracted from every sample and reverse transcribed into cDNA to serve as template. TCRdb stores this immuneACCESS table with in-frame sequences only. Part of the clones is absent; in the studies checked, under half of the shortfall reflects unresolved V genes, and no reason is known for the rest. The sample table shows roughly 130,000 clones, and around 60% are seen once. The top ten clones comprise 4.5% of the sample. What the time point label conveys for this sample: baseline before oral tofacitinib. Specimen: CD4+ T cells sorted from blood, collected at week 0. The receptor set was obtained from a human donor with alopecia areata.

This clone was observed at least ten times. The CDR3 DNA reads as TGTGCCATCAATAGGGGGGAGCCACAAGATACGCAGTATTTT. Its translation is CAINRGEPQDTQYF. V is TRBV10-3 and J is TRBJ2-3, with D perhaps assigned TRBD1 or TRBD2 (6 bases each). V was shortened by 7 bases and J by 5 bases, with 16 bases between the two germline ends. The CDR3 loop spans 14 amino acids. Germline lookup yields CDR1 ENHRY and CDR2 SYGVKD.

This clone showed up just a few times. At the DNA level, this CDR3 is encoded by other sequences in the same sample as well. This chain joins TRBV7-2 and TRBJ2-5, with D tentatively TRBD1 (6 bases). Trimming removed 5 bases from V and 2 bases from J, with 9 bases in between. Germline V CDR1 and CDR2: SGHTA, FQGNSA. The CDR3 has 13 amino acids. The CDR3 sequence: CASSLDRQETQYF. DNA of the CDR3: TGTGCCAGCAGCCTGGACAGACAAGAGACCCAGTACTTC.

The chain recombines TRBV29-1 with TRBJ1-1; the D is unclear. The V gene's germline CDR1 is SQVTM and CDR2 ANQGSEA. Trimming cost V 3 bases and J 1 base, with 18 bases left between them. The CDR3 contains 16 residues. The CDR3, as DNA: TGCAGCGTTGATGGGGTACGGTACGGATCGAACACTGAAGCTTTCTTT. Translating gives CSVDGVRYGSNTEAFF.

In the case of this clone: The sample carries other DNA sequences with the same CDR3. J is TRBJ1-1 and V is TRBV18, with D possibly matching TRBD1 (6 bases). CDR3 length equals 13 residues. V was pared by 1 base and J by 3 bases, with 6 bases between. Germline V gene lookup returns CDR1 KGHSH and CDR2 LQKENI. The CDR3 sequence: CASSPQGDTEAFF. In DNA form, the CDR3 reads TGTGCCAGCTCACCACAGGGGGACACTGAAGCTTTCTTT.

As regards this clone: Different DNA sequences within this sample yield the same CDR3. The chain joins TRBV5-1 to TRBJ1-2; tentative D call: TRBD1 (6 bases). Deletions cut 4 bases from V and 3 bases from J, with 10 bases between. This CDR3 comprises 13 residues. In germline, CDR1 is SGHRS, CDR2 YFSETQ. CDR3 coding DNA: TGCGCCAGCAGCCTGGGACAAGACTATGGCTACACCTTC. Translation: CASSLGQDYGYTF.

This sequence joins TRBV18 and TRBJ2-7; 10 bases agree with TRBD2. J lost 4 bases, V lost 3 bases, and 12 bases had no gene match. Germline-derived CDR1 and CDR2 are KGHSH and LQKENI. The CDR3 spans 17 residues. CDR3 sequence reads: CASSPFISSGSSYEQYF. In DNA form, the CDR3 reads TGTGCCAGCTCACCCTTTATCTCTAGCGGGAGTTCGTACGAGCAGTACTTC.

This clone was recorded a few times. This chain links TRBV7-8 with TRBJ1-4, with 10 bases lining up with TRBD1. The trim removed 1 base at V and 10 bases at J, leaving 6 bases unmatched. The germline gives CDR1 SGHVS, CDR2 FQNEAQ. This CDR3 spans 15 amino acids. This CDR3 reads CASSLEGTGEGKLFF. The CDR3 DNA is TGTGCCAGCAGCTTAGAAGGGACAGGGGAAGGAAAACTGTTTTTT. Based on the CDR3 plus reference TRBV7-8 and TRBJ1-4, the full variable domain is GAGVSQSPRYKVAKRGQDVALRCDPISGHVSLFWYQQALGQGPEFLTYFQNEAQLDKSGLPSDRFFAERPEGSVSTLKIQRTQQEDSAVYLCASSLEGTGEGKLFFGSGTQLSVL.

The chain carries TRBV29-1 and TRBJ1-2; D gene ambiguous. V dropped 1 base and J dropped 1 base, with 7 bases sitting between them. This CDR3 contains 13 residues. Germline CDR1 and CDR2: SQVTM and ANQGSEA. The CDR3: CSVEGGGNYGYTF. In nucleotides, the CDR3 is TGCAGCGTTGAAGGGGGTGGTAACTATGGCTACACCTTC.

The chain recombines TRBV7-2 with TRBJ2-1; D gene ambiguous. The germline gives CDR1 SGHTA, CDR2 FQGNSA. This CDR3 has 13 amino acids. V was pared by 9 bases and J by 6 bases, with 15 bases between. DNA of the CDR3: TGTGCCAGTATCGGAGTCCTTGGCAATGAGCAGTTCTTC. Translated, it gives CASIGVLGNEQFF.

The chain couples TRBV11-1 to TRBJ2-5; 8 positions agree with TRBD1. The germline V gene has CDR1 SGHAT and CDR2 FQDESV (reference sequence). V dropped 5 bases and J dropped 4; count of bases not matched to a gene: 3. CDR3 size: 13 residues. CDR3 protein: CASSLDRGETQYF. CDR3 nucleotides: TGTGCCAGCAGCCTCGACAGGGGAGAGACCCAGTACTTC.

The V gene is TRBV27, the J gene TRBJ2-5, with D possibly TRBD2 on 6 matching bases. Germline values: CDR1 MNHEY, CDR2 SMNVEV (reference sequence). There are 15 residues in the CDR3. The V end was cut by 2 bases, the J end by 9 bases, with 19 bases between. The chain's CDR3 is CASSLRRGPLGAQYF. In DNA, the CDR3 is TGTGCCAGCAGTTTAAGGCGGGGCCCCCTGGGGGCCCAGTACTTC.

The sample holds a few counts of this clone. This chain's CDR3 is CAWSVSLAGELFF. DNA of the CDR3: TGTGCCTGGAGTGTATCTCTCGCCGGGGAGCTGTTTTTT. The chain employs TRBV30 and TRBJ2-2; D is unresolved. The V end was cut by 0 bases, the J end by 6 bases, with 8 bases between. The germline V gene has CDR1 GTSNPN and CDR2 SVGIG (reference sequence). The CDR3 is 13 residues long.

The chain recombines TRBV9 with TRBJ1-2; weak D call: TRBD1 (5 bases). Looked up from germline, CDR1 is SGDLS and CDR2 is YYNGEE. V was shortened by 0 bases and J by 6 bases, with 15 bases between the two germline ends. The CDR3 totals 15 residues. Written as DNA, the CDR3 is TGTGCCAGCAGCGTAGCTACCGGGGGAGGGAATGGCTACACCTTC. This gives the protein CASSVATGGGNGYTF.

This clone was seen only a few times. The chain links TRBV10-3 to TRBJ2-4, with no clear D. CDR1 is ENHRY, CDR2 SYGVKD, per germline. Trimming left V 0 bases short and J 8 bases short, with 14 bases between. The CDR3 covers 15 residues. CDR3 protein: CAISESNKDLDIQYF. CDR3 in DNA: TGTGCCATCAGTGAGTCGAATAAAGATCTGGACATTCAGTACTTC.

CDR3 in amino acids: CASSPPSLRTNTGELFF. The CDR3 region has the DNA TGTGCCAGCTCACCACCGTCGCTGAGAACGAACACCGGGGAGCTGTTTTTT. The chain has TRBV18 and TRBJ2-2; D gene ambiguous. CDR1 is KGHSH and CDR2 is LQKENI in the germline V gene. Trimming cost V 0 bases and J 0 bases, with 11 bases left between them. CDR3 length: 17 amino acids.

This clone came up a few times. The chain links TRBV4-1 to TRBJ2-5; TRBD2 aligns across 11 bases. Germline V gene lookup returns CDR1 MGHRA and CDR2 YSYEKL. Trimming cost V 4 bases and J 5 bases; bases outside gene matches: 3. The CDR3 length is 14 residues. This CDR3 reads CASSLGLAEETQYF. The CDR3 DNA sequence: TGCGCCAGCAGCCTGGGACTAGCGGAGGAGACCCAGTACTTC.

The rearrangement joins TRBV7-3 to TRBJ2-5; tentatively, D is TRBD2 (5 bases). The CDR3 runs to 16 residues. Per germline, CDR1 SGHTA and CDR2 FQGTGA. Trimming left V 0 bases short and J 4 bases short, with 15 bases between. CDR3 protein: CASSLTALSGSETQYF. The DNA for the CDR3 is TGTGCCAGCAGCTTAACCGCCCTTTCGGGGTCAGAGACCCAGTACTTC.

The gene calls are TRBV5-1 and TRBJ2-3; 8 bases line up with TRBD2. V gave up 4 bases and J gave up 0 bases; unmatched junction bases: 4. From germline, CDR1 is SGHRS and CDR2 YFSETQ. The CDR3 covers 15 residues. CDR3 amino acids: CASSQVAGSTDTQYF. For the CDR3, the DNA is TGCGCCAGCAGCCAGGTAGCGGGGAGCACAGATACGCAGTATTTT.

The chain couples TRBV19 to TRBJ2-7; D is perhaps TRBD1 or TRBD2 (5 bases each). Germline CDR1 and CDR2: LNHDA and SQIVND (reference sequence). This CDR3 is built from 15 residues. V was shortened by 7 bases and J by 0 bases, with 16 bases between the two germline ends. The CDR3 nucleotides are TGTGCCAGTACCCTCGGTGGGGGTTACTCCTACGAGCAGTACTTC. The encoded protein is CASTLGGGYSYEQYF.

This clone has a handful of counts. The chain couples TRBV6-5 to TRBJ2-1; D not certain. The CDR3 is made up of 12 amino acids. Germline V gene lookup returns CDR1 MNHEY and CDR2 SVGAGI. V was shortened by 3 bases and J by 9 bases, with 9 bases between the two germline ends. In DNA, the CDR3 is TGTGCCAGCAGTTATGGGGTAGGTGAGCAGTTCTTC. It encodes CASSYGVGEQFF.

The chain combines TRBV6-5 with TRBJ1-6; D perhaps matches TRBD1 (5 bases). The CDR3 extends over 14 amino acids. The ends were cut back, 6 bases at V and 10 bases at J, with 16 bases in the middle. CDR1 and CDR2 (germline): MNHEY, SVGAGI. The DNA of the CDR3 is TGTGCCAGCAGCCAGCGGGGGGTAAGGTCACCCCTCCACTTT. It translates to CASSQRGVRSPLHF.

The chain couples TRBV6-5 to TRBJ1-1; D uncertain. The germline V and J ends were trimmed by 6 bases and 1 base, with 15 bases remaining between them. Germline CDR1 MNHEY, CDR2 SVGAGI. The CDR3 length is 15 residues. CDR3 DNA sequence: TGTGCCAGCAGGGCCGATAAAGGGTCGAACACTGAAGCTTTCTTT. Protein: CASRADKGSNTEAFF.

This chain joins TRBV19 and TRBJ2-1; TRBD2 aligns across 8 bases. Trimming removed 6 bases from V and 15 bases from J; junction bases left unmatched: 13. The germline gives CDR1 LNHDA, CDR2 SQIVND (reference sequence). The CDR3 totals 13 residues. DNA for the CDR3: TGTGCCAGTAGCAACTTAGCGGGGTGGCCCCCGTTCTTC. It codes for CASSNLAGWPPFF.

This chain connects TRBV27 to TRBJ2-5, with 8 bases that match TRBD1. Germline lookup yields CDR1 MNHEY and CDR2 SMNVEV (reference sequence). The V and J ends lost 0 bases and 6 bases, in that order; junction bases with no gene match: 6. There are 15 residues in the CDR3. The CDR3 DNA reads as TGTGCCAGCAGTTTATCGAGGACAGGGCCGCAGACCCAGTACTTC. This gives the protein CASSLSRTGPQTQYF.

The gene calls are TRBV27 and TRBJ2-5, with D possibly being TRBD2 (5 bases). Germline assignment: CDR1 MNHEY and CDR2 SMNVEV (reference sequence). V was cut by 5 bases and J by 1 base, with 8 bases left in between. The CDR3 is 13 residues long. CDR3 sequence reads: CASSAGLQETQYF. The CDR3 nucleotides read TGTGCCAGCAGTGCCGGACTCCAAGAGACCCAGTACTTC.

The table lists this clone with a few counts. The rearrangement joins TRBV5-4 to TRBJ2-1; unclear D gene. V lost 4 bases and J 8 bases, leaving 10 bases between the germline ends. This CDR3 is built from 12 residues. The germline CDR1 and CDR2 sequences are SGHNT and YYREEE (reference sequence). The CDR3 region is CASSRSGDEQFF. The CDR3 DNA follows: TGTGCCAGCAGCCGATCGGGTGATGAGCAGTTCTTC.

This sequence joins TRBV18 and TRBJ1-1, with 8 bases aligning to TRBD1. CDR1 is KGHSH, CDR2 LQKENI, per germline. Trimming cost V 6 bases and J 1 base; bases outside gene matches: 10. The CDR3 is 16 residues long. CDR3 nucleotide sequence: TGTGCCAGCTCGCCCAACAGGGGGGGAAGGAACACTGAAGCTTTCTTT. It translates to CASSPNRGGRNTEAFF.

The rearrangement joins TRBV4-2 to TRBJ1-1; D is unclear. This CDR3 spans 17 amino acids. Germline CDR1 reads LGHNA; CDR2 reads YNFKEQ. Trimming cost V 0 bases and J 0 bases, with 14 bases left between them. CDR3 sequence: CASSQDVGRIMNTEAFF. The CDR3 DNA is TGTGCCAGCAGCCAAGATGTGGGCAGAATAATGAACACTGAAGCTTTCTTT.

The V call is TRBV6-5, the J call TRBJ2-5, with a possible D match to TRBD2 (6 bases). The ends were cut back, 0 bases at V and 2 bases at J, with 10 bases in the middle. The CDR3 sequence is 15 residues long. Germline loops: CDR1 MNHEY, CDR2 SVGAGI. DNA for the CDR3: TGTGCCAGCAGTTACTCGGGGGGTCCTCAAGAGACCCAGTACTTC. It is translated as CASSYSGGPQETQYF.

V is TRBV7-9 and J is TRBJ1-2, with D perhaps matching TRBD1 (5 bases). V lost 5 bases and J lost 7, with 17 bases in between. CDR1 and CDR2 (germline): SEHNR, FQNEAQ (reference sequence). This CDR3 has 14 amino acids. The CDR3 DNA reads TGTGCCAGCAGCCCAATTAGCCAGGGTGCTGGCTACACCTTC. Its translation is CASSPISQGAGYTF.

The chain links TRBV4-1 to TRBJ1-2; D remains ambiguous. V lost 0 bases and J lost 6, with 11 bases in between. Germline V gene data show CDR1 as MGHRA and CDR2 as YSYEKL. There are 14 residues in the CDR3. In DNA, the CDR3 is TGCGCCAGCAGCCAAGATTTTGTACTGGATGGCTACACCTTC. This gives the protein CASSQDFVLDGYTF.